Each of the 10 T cell receptor beta chains below was sequenced from the same sample in a study of control samples from healthy donors and cancer patients. TCRdb keeps only in-frame clones here, not all; method: immunoSEQ multiplex PCR. The sample carries around 77,000 clones, 85% to 95% recorded once. Sequencing was done on a sample of blood. The receptor source for this set is a woman in her fifties or sixties in good health.

The rearrangement uses TRBV11-2 and TRBJ2-3; D unclear. The V end was cut by 0 bases, the J end by 5 bases, with 9 bases between. The V gene's germline CDR1 is SGHAT and CDR2 FQNNGV. The CDR3 has 14 residues. CDR3 residues: CASSLDLARDTQYF. In nucleotides, the CDR3 is TGTGCCAGCAGCTTAGATTTGGCGAGAGATACGCAGTATTTT.

This chain links TRBV6-1 with TRBJ2-4; D remains unclear. V lost 2 bases and J lost 0, with 11 bases in between. CDR3 length: 16 amino acids. The germline V gene encodes CDR1 MNHNS and CDR2 SASEGT. The CDR3 sequence: CASSERADLAKNIQYF. Written as DNA, the CDR3 is TGTGCCAGCAGTGAAAGGGCAGACCTAGCCAAAAACATTCAGTACTTC.

V is TRBV14 and J is TRBJ2-7, with D possibly matching TRBD2 (5 bases). Germline CDR1 is SGHDN and CDR2 is FVKESK. The CDR3 consists of 15 residues. The ends were cut back, 3 bases at V and 6 bases at J, with 18 bases in the middle. Here the CDR3 reads CASSHQPTRSSEQYF. Here the CDR3 DNA reads TGTGCCAGCAGCCATCAACCAACTAGGTCGAGCGAGCAGTACTTC.

This chain uses TRBV4-3 with TRBJ1-4; 9 bases match TRBD1. CDR1 LGHNA and CDR2 YSLEER come from the germline V gene. V dropped 4 bases and J dropped 3; count of bases not matched to a gene: 9. The length of the CDR3 is 17 residues. Here the CDR3 DNA reads TGCGCCAGCAGCCCCGATCCACAGGGGGCGGCTAATGAAAAACTGTTTTTT. Protein sequence: CASSPDPQGAANEKLFF.

The chain links TRBV7-9 to TRBJ2-2, with TRBD1 as a possible D gene (6 bases). Germline values: CDR1 SEHNR, CDR2 FQNEAQ (reference sequence). CDR3 size: 14 residues. V shed 3 bases and J shed 5 bases, with 10 bases lying between them. The CDR3 sequence is CASSLKRGTGELFF. The CDR3 nucleotides are TGTGCCAGCAGCTTGAAAAGGGGGACCGGGGAGCTGTTTTTT.

V and J are TRBV27 and TRBJ2-6; no firm D call. V was pared by 7 bases and J by 0 bases, with 7 bases between. Germline CDR1 reads MNHEY; CDR2 reads SMNVEV (reference sequence). This CDR3 is 14 amino acids long. The DNA of the CDR3 is TGTGCCAGCACCTTTTCCTCTGGGGCCAACGTCCTGACTTTC. This translates into CASTFSSGANVLTF. The variable domain in full, with the rest retrieved from reference TRBV27 and TRBJ2-6, is EAQVTQNPRYLITVTGKKLTVTCSQNMNHEYMSWYRQDPGLGLRQIYYSMNVEVTDKGDVPEGYKVSRKEKRNFPLILESPSPNQTSLYFCASTFSSGANVLTFGAGSRLTVL.

The rearrangement uses TRBV4-3 and TRBJ2-7; the D gene is possibly TRBD2 (5 bases). The length of the CDR3 is 15 residues. Germline V gene data show CDR1 as LGHNA and CDR2 as YSLEER. The V end was cut by 6 bases, the J end by 2 bases, with 17 bases between. The CDR3 loop reads CASSRGWPTPYEQYF. The CDR3, as DNA: TGCGCCAGCAGTCGGGGTTGGCCTACACCCTACGAGCAGTACTTC.

The chain recombines TRBV9 with TRBJ2-1; the match to TRBD2 covers 10 bases. V was clipped by 5 bases and J by 12 bases; unmatched bases: 17. CDR3 length equals 16 residues. Per the germline V gene, CDR1 is SGDLS and CDR2 is YYNGEE. The DNA for the CDR3 is TGTGCCAGCAGGCCTACCGGACTAGCGGAGGCCTCAATGCAGTTCTTC. Its translation: CASRPTGLAEASMQFF.

The chain couples TRBV7-2 to TRBJ1-1; D call uncertain. Germline lookup yields CDR1 SGHTA and CDR2 FQGNSA. Trimming took 1 base from V and 4 from J, leaving 13 bases between them. The CDR3 totals 15 residues. The CDR3 nucleotides read TGTGCCAGCAGCTTAGGTCAGATCATGAGCACTGAAGCTTTCTTT. Encoded protein: CASSLGQIMSTEAFF.

The genes are TRBV23-1 and TRBJ1-4, with TRBD1 identical over 7 bases. TRBV23-1 is an open reading frame, and its role is uncertain. V shed 2 bases, J shed 4 bases, and the junction held 4 bases outside the gene matches. CDR3 length: 15 amino acids. CDR3 protein: CASSQDRDVNEKLFF. The CDR3 coding sequence is TGCGCCAGCAGTCAAGACAGGGACGTTAATGAAAAACTGTTTTTT.